The 12 T cell receptor beta chains in this list originate from one sample, sequenced in a study of blood T cell repertoires in COVID-19 (dated by TCRdb to 2019 to 2021). The library was built by means of the immunoSEQ multiplex PCR assay. In TCRdb, the immuneACCESS table is reduced to in-frame sequences with V and J assigned. These tables do not hold every clone; where another copy was compared, an unresolved V gene accounts for under half, and the others remain unexplained. The sample includes fewer than 350,000 clones, with roughly nine tenths observed a single time. Approximately 12% of the sample is taken by the ten largest. The sample taken for sequencing was peripheral blood. These receptors originate from a young woman with COVID-19, enrolled during active disease.

This sequence joins TRBV5-1 and TRBJ1-2, with no clear D. The length of the CDR3 is 18 residues. Germline CDR1 reads SGHRS; CDR2 reads YFSETQ. V lost 2 bases and J lost 4, with 24 bases in between. CDR3 sequence (DNA): TGCGCCAGCAGCTTCCTGTCCCCACAGACCCCAACTGGCTATGGCTACACCTTC. Its protein is CASSFLSPQTPTGYGYTF.

The chain links TRBV7-8 to TRBJ2-5; tentatively, D is TRBD2 (5 bases). Germline lookup yields CDR1 SGHVS and CDR2 FQNEAQ. CDR3 size: 13 residues. V was clipped by 2 bases and J by 9 bases, with 13 bases between them. CDR3 amino acids: CASSLPGFEAQYF. In DNA, the CDR3 is TGTGCCAGCAGCTTACCGGGGTTTGAGGCCCAGTACTTC.

This sequence joins TRBV6-5 and TRBJ1-2, with 9 positions matching TRBD1. The germline CDR1 and CDR2 sequences are MNHEY and SVGAGI. After removal of 4 bases from V and 2 bases from J, the junction contained 8 bases not matched to a gene. The length of the CDR3 is 16 residues. CDR3 DNA: TGTGCCAGCAGTTCCCCTCGGACAGGGGAGAACTATGGCTACACCTTC. Protein sequence: CASSSPRTGENYGYTF.

The gene calls are TRBV9 and TRBJ1-1; maybe TRBD1 (5 bases). V lost 6 bases and J lost 6, with 12 bases in between. Per germline, CDR1 SGDLS and CDR2 YYNGEE. The CDR3 is made up of 12 amino acids. The CDR3 nucleotides read TGTGCCAGCAAGGCAGGGAGGGCTGAAGCTTTCTTT. Translated: CASKAGRAEAFF.

J is TRBJ1-1 and V is TRBV7-2; D unclear. Germline V gene lookup returns CDR1 SGHTA and CDR2 FQGNSA. CDR3 size: 15 residues. Between the trimmed V and J ends, which lost 2 bases and 2 bases, there was a span of 12 bases. The CDR3 here is CASSLRGFLNTEAFF. The CDR3 bases are TGTGCCAGCAGCTTAAGAGGGTTTCTTAACACTGAAGCTTTCTTT.

The V call is TRBV10-2, the J call TRBJ1-1; D possibly corresponds to TRBD1 (6 bases). CDR3 length: 15 amino acids. In germline, CDR1 is WSHSY, CDR2 SAAADI. Between the trimmed V and J ends, which lost 2 bases and 5 bases, there was a span of 15 bases. This CDR3 reads CASSETRGGWTEAFF. CDR3 coding DNA: TGCGCCAGCAGTGAGACACGGGGGGGCTGGACTGAAGCTTTCTTT.

The genes are TRBV5-4 and TRBJ2-1; 7 bases align to TRBD1. The CDR3 loop spans 15 amino acids. Germline V gene data show CDR1 as SGHNT and CDR2 as YYREEE (reference sequence). V lost 2 bases to trimming and J lost 6 bases; unmatched junction nucleotides: 8. The CDR3 nucleotides read TGTGCCAGCAGCTTAAACAGGGGTGGCCTCAATGAGCAGTTCTTC. It encodes CASSLNRGGLNEQFF.

The gene calls are TRBV2 and TRBJ2-7; D not certain. Germline assignment: CDR1 SNHLY and CDR2 FYNNEI. The CDR3 loop spans 13 amino acids. Trimming removed 3 bases at V and 2 bases at J, with 8 bases between. This chain's CDR3 is CASSDGQAYEQYF. DNA for the CDR3: TGTGCCAGCAGTGACGGTCAAGCCTACGAGCAGTACTTC. Supplemented by reference TRBV2 and TRBJ2-7, the full variable domain reads EPEVTQTPSHQVTQMGQEVILRCVPISNHLYFYWYRQILGQKVEFLVSFYNNEISEKSEIFDDQFSVERPDGSNFTLKIRSTKLEDSAMYFCASSDGQAYEQYFGPGTRLTVT.

V is TRBV5-6 and J is TRBJ1-2, with 9 bases fitting TRBD1. The germline V gene has CDR1 SGHDT and CDR2 YYEEEE. The V and J ends lost 2 bases and 0 bases, in that order; junction bases with no gene match: 5. CDR3 length: 16 residues. The CDR3 region is CASSFATGGANYGYTF. CDR3 sequence (DNA): TGTGCCAGCAGCTTCGCGACAGGGGGAGCTAACTATGGCTACACCTTC. The whole variable domain, filled in from reference TRBV5-6 and TRBJ1-2, reads DAGVTQSPTHLIKTRGQQVTLRCSPKSGHDTVSWYQQALGQGPQFIFQYYEEEERQRGNFPDRFSGHQFPNYSSELNVNALLLGDSALYLCASSFATGGANYGYTFGSGTRLTVV.

The CDR3 region is CASSSGQAGDYGYTF. The CDR3 nucleotides read TGTGCCAGCAGTTCCGGACAGGCAGGGGATTATGGCTACACCTTC. The chain uses TRBV27 and TRBJ1-2; TRBD1 aligns across 7 bases. Trimming took 4 bases from V and 5 from J; bases not matched to a gene: 10. Per the germline V gene, CDR1 is MNHEY and CDR2 is SMNVEV (reference sequence). There are 15 residues in the CDR3.

This rearrangement joins TRBV6-5 to TRBJ1-2; D perhaps matches TRBD1 (5 bases). Germline lookup yields CDR1 MNHEY and CDR2 SVGAGI. The CDR3 runs to 12 residues. Between the trimmed V and J ends, which lost 8 bases and 6 bases, there was a span of 13 bases. CDR3 amino acids: CASAGRFDGYTF. In DNA form, the CDR3 reads TGTGCCAGCGCGGGGCGGTTCGATGGCTACACCTTC.

The chain is built from TRBV5-4 and TRBJ1-2, with D perhaps matching TRBD1 (5 bases). Looked up from germline, CDR1 is SGHNT and CDR2 is YYREEE (reference sequence). The CDR3 covers 15 residues. The ends were cut back, 4 bases at V and 4 bases at J, with 17 bases in the middle. The CDR3 sequence: CASSMGLLGGYGYTF. Written as DNA, the CDR3 is TGTGCCAGCAGCATGGGACTCCTCGGAGGCTATGGCTACACCTTC. Variable domain in full (rest from reference TRBV5-4 and TRBJ1-2): ETGVTQSPTHLIKTRGQQVTLRCSSQSGHNTVSWYQQALGQGPQFIFQYYREEENGRGNFPPRFSGLQFPNYSSELNVNALELDDSALYLCASSMGLLGGYGYTFGSGTRLTVV.